These 13 T cell receptor beta chains were sequenced from one sample in a study of lymphopenia after photon versus proton radiotherapy. TCRdb's copy holds only in-frame clones and misses some; the assay was immunoSEQ multiplex PCR. Among 15,000 or so clones listed, about 88% were seen once. The material was peripheral blood, obtained from a patient treated with proton-based radiotherapy. These receptors were collected from a woman in her sixties or seventies with cholangiocarcinoma. Some clones in this sample may be carry-over from other donors' samples.

In its sample, this clone ranks as medium-sized. The J gene is TRBJ2-2, the V gene TRBV27; D unclear. Germline V lookup: CDR1 MNHEY, CDR2 SMNVEV (reference sequence). CDR3 length equals 13 residues. Trimming cost V 5 bases and J 4 bases, with 8 bases left between them. CDR3 protein: CASSIYSTGELFF. CDR3 sequence (DNA): TGTGCCAGCAGTATCTACAGCACCGGGGAGCTGTTTTTT.

This clone turned up a few times. V usage is TRBV21-1 and J usage is TRBJ2-7; the table's D gene call, TRBD1, was not cross checked with the DNA. TRBV21-1 is reported as a pseudogene. This CDR3 contains 14 residues. CDR3 in DNA: TGTGCCAGCAGCAGGGACAGGGGGCTCCACGAGCAGTACTTC. This sequence encodes CASSRDRGLHEQYF.

DNA of the CDR3: TGTGCCAGCAGTTTCCGACCACAGGAAAAACTGTTTTTT. Protein: CASSFRPQEKLFF. This chain uses TRBV6-5 with TRBJ1-4, with D hard to call. The V end was cut by 4 bases, the J end by 8 bases, with 11 bases between. Germline V gene sequence: CDR1 MNHEY, CDR2 SVGAGI. The CDR3 extends over 13 amino acids.

The chain's CDR3 is CASSPPTSRIYEQYF. The DNA of the CDR3 is TGTGCCAGCTCACCACCCACTAGCCGGATCTACGAGCAGTACTTC. The chain is built from TRBV18 and TRBJ2-7, with D possibly TRBD2 on 6 matching bases. The CDR3 is 15 residues long. The V end was cut by 0 bases, the J end by 3 bases, with 12 bases between. Germline V lookup: CDR1 KGHSH, CDR2 LQKENI.

This chain uses TRBV11-2 with TRBJ1-2, with D possibly being TRBD1 (6 bases). This CDR3 contains 16 residues. V shed 2 bases and J shed 4 bases, with 17 bases lying between them. Germline CDR1 SGHAT, CDR2 FQNNGV. DNA of the CDR3: TGTGCCAGCAGCTTAACGCCCCGGGGGCACCTCTATGGCTACACCTTC. It is translated as CASSLTPRGHLYGYTF.

V is TRBV19 and J is TRBJ1-1; D not certain. The CDR3 has 11 residues. Trimming left V 4 bases short and J 11 bases short, with 11 bases between. Looked up from germline, CDR1 is LNHDA and CDR2 is SQIVND (reference sequence). CDR3 sequence: CASSTRTLAFF. In nucleotides, the CDR3 is TGTGCCAGTAGTACAAGGACGCTGGCTTTCTTT.

The chain combines TRBV6-5 with TRBJ2-7, with 7 bases aligning to TRBD2. This CDR3 comprises 16 residues. From germline, CDR1 is MNHEY and CDR2 SVGAGI. With 2 bases clipped from V and 0 bases from J, the junction kept 7 bases outside the gene matches. The CDR3 DNA reads as TGTGCCAGCAGTTACGCCGCTAGCGGTAGCTCCTACGAGCAGTACTTC. Protein: CASSYAASGSSYEQYF.

This chain links TRBV7-3 with TRBJ1-5; maybe TRBD1 (5 bases). The CDR3 contains 15 residues. From germline, CDR1 is SGHTA and CDR2 FQGTGA. Trimming left V 0 bases short and J 4 bases short, with 10 bases between. DNA for the CDR3: TGTGCCAGCAGCTTAACGGGAGACAGTAATCAGCCCCAGCATTTT. It is translated as CASSLTGDSNQPQHF.

This chain uses TRBV28 with TRBJ2-4; D is ambiguous. Per germline, CDR1 MDHEN and CDR2 SYDVKM. There are 12 residues in the CDR3. V was clipped by 8 bases and J by 2 bases, with 7 bases between them. CDR3 DNA: TGTGCCAGCCGCCGAACCAAAAACATTCAGTACTTC. Amino acids: CASRRTKNIQYF.

This clone appeared once. The rearrangement links TRBV27 to TRBJ1-1; D is possibly TRBD1 (6 bases). Germline assignment: CDR1 MNHEY and CDR2 SMNVEV (reference sequence). This CDR3 comprises 14 residues. Trimming took 5 bases from V and 4 from J, leaving 14 bases between them. The CDR3 DNA is TGTGCCAGCAGTGGAGGGTGGGGGCTCACTGAAGCTTTCTTT. It codes for CASSGGWGLTEAFF.

The genes are TRBV27 and TRBJ2-2, with 11 bases aligning to TRBD2. The germline CDR1 and CDR2 sequences are MNHEY and SMNVEV (reference sequence). The V gene end was trimmed by 2 bases and the J gene end by 1 base; junction bases not matched to a gene: 6. This CDR3 region has 18 residues. For the CDR3, the DNA is TGTGCCAGCAGTTTACTAGCTAGCGGGGGGCTGAACACCGGGGAGCTGTTTTTT. Translated, it gives CASSLLASGGLNTGELFF.

J is TRBJ1-1 and V is TRBV19, with D unresolved. Germline V gene sequence: CDR1 LNHDA, CDR2 SQIVND (reference sequence). V dropped 8 bases and J dropped 7 bases, with 14 bases sitting between them. This CDR3 has 12 amino acids. CDR3 DNA: TGTGCCAGTGGCCTGAGCCGCCTTGAAGCTTTCTTT. Residues: CASGLSRLEAFF. The complete variable domain, with remaining parts taken from reference TRBV19 and TRBJ1-1, reads DGGITQSPKYLFRKEGQNVTLSCEQNLNHDAMYWYRQDPGQGLRLIYYSQIVNDFQKGDIAEGYSVSREKKESFPLTVTSAQKNPTAFYLCASGLSRLEAFFGQGTRLTVV.

The chain has TRBV7-3 and TRBJ1-1; maybe TRBD1 (5 bases). Between the trimmed V and J ends, which lost 6 bases and 1 base, there was a span of 12 bases. Germline V gives CDR1 SGHTA, CDR2 FQGTGA. This CDR3 has 14 amino acids. The CDR3 DNA is TGTGCCAGCAGGGTCGTTGGGGGGAACACTGAAGCTTTCTTT. Its translation is CASRVVGGNTEAFF.